This TCR beta chain was found in a study of human T cells and chemical hapten exposure. Study-wide context: How much TCR each sample yielded varied, mostly because pooled library volumes differed slightly.

During construction of the library, unique molecular identifiers were attached to individual cDNA molecules for quantitative, reproducible TCR counting. TCRdb fed the RACE reads into MiXCR, producing one record per CDR3 protein. The sample yields tens of thousands of distinct CDR3 sequences, approximately 14% seen once. Germline-derived CDR1 and CDR2 are SGHAT and FQNNGV. V was shortened by 0 bases and J by 2 bases, with 8 bases between the two germline ends. The CDR3 runs 15 residues. Time point specified: pre-sensitization, week 0. Treatment noted: therapeutic diphenylcyclopropenone sensitization with weekly scalp DPC. RNA extraction used unfractionated whole blood as the source of total RNA.

This chain connects TRBV11-2 to TRBJ1-5; TRBD1 is a possible D gene (6 bases). This specimen was whole blood, taken in connection with sensitization to the hapten diphenylcyclopropenone (DPC). The origin of this receptor is a woman aged 45-59 years with alopecia areata. Some clones in this sample may be carry-over from other donors' samples. The CDR3 loop reads CASSLEQGGNQPQHF. In DNA form, the CDR3 reads TGTGCCAGCAGCTTAGAACAGGGAGGCAATCAGCCCCAGCATTTT.